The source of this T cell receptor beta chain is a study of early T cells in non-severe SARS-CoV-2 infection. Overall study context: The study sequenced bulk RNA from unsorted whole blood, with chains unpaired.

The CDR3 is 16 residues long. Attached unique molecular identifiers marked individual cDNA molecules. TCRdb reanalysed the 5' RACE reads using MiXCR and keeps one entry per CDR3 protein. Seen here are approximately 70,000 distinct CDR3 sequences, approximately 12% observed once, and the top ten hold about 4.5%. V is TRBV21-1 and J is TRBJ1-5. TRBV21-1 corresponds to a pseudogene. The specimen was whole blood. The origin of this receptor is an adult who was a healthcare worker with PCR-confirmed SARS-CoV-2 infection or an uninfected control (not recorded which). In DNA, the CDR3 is TGTGCCAGCAGAAGTCGGGAGTCAATCTTAAATCAGCCCCAGCATTTT. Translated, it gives CASRSRESILNQPQHF.